Listed below are T cell receptor beta chains from one sample, sequenced in a study of blood T cell repertoires in COVID-19. Sequencing used immunoSEQ multiplex PCR; TCRdb keeps in-frame clones, though not all of them. Counted here are approximately 35,000 clones, roughly nine tenths occurring once; the ten biggest clones make up more than 8%. Sequenced material: peripheral blood. The receptors were sampled from a human donor with active COVID-19. The donor label of this sample is uncertain. The CDR3 runs from the conserved cysteine through the conserved F or W. Each record gives: D gene, J gene, V gene, clone size, CDR3 DNA, CDR3 protein. A D gene is named only where the DNA matches it firmly. Size is omitted from some rows. Given values are once, few, many or a class for expanded clones.

D gene: TRBD1
J gene: TRBJ1-2
V gene: TRBV5-4
clone size: -
CDR3 DNA: TGTGCCAGCAGCGCAGGGGGCGCGGGCTATGGCTACACCTTC
CDR3 protein: CASSAGGAGYGYTF

D gene: TRBD1
J gene: TRBJ2-6
V gene: TRBV5-6
clone size: -
CDR3 DNA: TGTGCCAGCAGCTTGAGACAGGGGGGTAACGTCCTGACTTTC
CDR3 protein: CASSLRQGGNVLTF

D gene: TRBD2
J gene: TRBJ2-2
V gene: TRBV3-1/TRBV3-2
clone size: -
CDR3 DNA: TGTGCCAGCAGCCGCGTCTTGGCGGCGGGAGTACACCGGGGAGCTGTTTTT
CDR3 protein: CASSRVLAAGVHRGAVF

D gene: TRBD2
J gene: TRBJ2-1
V gene: TRBV7-2
clone size: -
CDR3 DNA: TGTGCCAGCAGTCCGAGCGGGAGTCCCTACAATGAGCAGTTCTTC
CDR3 protein: CASSPSGSPYNEQFF

D gene: -
J gene: TRBJ1-2
V gene: TRBV6-5
clone size: -
CDR3 DNA: TGTGCCAGCAGTTATGGGCAGGTTTATGGCTACACCTTC
CDR3 protein: CASSYGQVYGYTF

D gene: TRBD2
J gene: TRBJ2-3
V gene: TRBV7-2
clone size: -
CDR3 DNA: TGTGCCAGCAGCCGGGGACTATCCACAGATACGCAGTATTTT
CDR3 protein: CASSRGLSTDTQYF

D gene: TRBD1
J gene: TRBJ2-7
V gene: TRBV5-1
clone size: -
CDR3 DNA: TGCGCCAGCACACGGGACAGGGGCCACGAGCAGTACTTC
CDR3 protein: CASTRDRGHEQYF

D gene: TRBD1
J gene: TRBJ2-7
V gene: TRBV7-9
clone size: -
CDR3 DNA: TGTGCCAGCAGCTTGCACAGGGGGCCGAATTCCTACGAGCAGTACTTC
CDR3 protein: CASSLHRGPNSYEQYF

D gene: TRBD2
J gene: TRBJ2-2
V gene: TRBV6-5
clone size: -
CDR3 DNA: TGTGCCAGCAGTTACCTAGCGGGAGTACGGGGGGAGCTGTTTTTT
CDR3 protein: CASSYLAGVRGELFF

D gene: TRBD2
J gene: TRBJ2-1
V gene: TRBV7-9
clone size: -
CDR3 DNA: TGTGCCAGCAGCCCCACACAGCGGGGGTACAATGAGCAGTTCTTC
CDR3 protein: CASSPTQRGYNEQFF

D gene: TRBD1
J gene: TRBJ1-1
V gene: TRBV7-3
clone size: -
CDR3 DNA: TGTGCCAGCGGGATAGACAGGGTCTCTGAAGCTTTCTTT
CDR3 protein: CASGIDRVSEAFF

D gene: TRBD1
J gene: TRBJ1-1
V gene: TRBV5-6
clone size: -
CDR3 DNA: TGTGCCAGCAGCCTCGGGACAGCCAACACTGAAGCTTTCTTT
CDR3 protein: CASSLGTANTEAFF

D gene: TRBD2
J gene: TRBJ2-3
V gene: TRBV2
clone size: -
CDR3 DNA: TGTGCCAGCAGAGGGGGGGGACTAGCGGGCCCCGATACGCAGTATTTT
CDR3 protein: CASRGGGLAGPDTQYF

D gene: TRBD1
J gene: TRBJ2-2
V gene: TRBV10-3
clone size: -
CDR3 DNA: TGTGCCATCAGGGGGACAGGGGACACCGGGGAGCTGTTTTTT
CDR3 protein: CAIRGTGDTGELFF

D gene: TRBD2
J gene: TRBJ2-5
V gene: TRBV27
clone size: -
CDR3 DNA: TGTGCCAGCAGTTTTACTAGCGGGGTCCAAGAGACCCAGTACTTC
CDR3 protein: CASSFTSGVQETQYF

D gene: TRBD1
J gene: TRBJ1-2
V gene: TRBV7-2
clone size: -
CDR3 DNA: TGTGCCAGCAGCCAGGTGGGGACAGGGGGCATCAACTATGGCTACACCTTC
CDR3 protein: CASSQVGTGGINYGYTF

D gene: -
J gene: TRBJ1-5
V gene: TRBV7-3
clone size: -
CDR3 DNA: TGTGCCAGCAGCACCGGGGGGAGAAAATATTATAGCAATCAGCCCCAGCATTTT
CDR3 protein: CASSTGGRKYYSNQPQHF

D gene: -
J gene: TRBJ2-7
V gene: TRBV3-1/TRBV3-2
clone size: -
CDR3 DNA: TGTGCCAGCAGCCAAGATCCGTACGAGCAGTACTTC
CDR3 protein: CASSQDPYEQYF

D gene: -
J gene: TRBJ1-4
V gene: TRBV28
clone size: -
CDR3 DNA: TGTGCCAGCAGTTTATTGCCGGAGGGGACGGAACTGTTTTTT
CDR3 protein: CASSLLPEGTELFF

D gene: TRBD1
J gene: TRBJ1-2
V gene: TRBV6-6
clone size: -
CDR3 DNA: TGTGCCAGCAGAGGGACAGATAACTATGGCTACACCTTC
CDR3 protein: CASRGTDNYGYTF

D gene: -
J gene: TRBJ2-3
V gene: TRBV28
clone size: -
CDR3 DNA: TGTGCCAGCAGTTTTGACTCGATCACAGATACGCAGTATTTT
CDR3 protein: CASSFDSITDTQYF

D gene: TRBD1
J gene: TRBJ1-3
V gene: TRBV19
clone size: -
CDR3 DNA: TGTGCCAGTAGACCCCTCGGACAGGGCAGTGGAAACACCATATATTTT
CDR3 protein: CASRPLGQGSGNTIYF

D gene: -
J gene: TRBJ1-1
V gene: TRBV13
clone size: -
CDR3 DNA: TGTGCCAGCAGCCTCTCTTGGAACACTGAAGCTTTCTTT
CDR3 protein: CASSLSWNTEAFF

D gene: -
J gene: TRBJ2-2
V gene: TRBV19
clone size: once
CDR3 DNA: TGTGCATCGGGGTCCGGGGAGCTGTTTTTT
CDR3 protein: CASGSGELFF

D gene: -
J gene: TRBJ2-7
V gene: TRBV4-2
clone size: -
CDR3 DNA: TGTGCCAGCAGCCCCAATTGGGCCTTGAAAGGGGACGAGCAGTACTTC
CDR3 protein: CASSPNWALKGDEQYF

D gene: -
J gene: TRBJ2-5
V gene: TRBV15
clone size: -
CDR3 DNA: TGTGCCACCAGCATAGCTGGACAGGGTCAAGGGGGGGCCCAGTACTTC
CDR3 protein: CATSIAGQGQGGAQYF

D gene: -
J gene: TRBJ1-5
V gene: TRBV28
clone size: -
CDR3 DNA: TGTGCCAGCAGATCGGGCAATCAGCCCCAGCATTTT
CDR3 protein: CASRSGNQPQHF

D gene: TRBD1
J gene: TRBJ2-1
V gene: TRBV7-9
clone size: -
CDR3 DNA: TGTGCCAGCAGCTTAGCGGTAGGGACAGGGGGCATCGGGGGAGAGCAGTTCTTC
CDR3 protein: CASSLAVGTGGIGGEQFF

D gene: -
J gene: TRBJ2-7
V gene: TRBV20-1
clone size: -
CDR3 DNA: TGCAGTGCTAAACTAGCTGCCGAGCAGTACTTC
CDR3 protein: CSAKLAAEQYF

D gene: TRBD2
J gene: TRBJ2-3
V gene: TRBV5-4
clone size: -
CDR3 DNA: TGTGCCAGCAGTTCAATAGCGGGGGGGCAGGGAGATACGCAGTATTTT
CDR3 protein: CASSSIAGGQGDTQYF

D gene: TRBD1
J gene: TRBJ2-5
V gene: TRBV6-2/TRBV6-3
clone size: -
CDR3 DNA: TGTGCCAGCAGTTACGAGGGGGCGGGTGGGGAGACCCAGTACTTC
CDR3 protein: CASSYEGAGGETQYF

D gene: -
J gene: TRBJ2-7
V gene: TRBV4-3
clone size: -
CDR3 DNA: TGCGCCAGCAGCCAAGAGGCCAGGGTTCCCTACGAGCAGTACTTC
CDR3 protein: CASSQEARVPYEQYF

D gene: TRBD1
J gene: TRBJ1-4
V gene: TRBV6-6
clone size: -
CDR3 DNA: TGTGCCAGCAGTTTTTCCGGGACAGGGAGCGAAAAACTGTTTTTT
CDR3 protein: CASSFSGTGSEKLFF

D gene: -
J gene: TRBJ1-2
V gene: TRBV29-1
clone size: -
CDR3 DNA: TGCAGCGTTGAAGGTCTCAGGCCCACTAACTATGGCTACACCTTC
CDR3 protein: CSVEGLRPTNYGYTF

D gene: TRBD1
J gene: TRBJ1-1
V gene: TRBV7-2
clone size: -
CDR3 DNA: TGTGCCAGCAGCTTAACAGGGGGTAGGGACACTGAAGCTTTCTTT
CDR3 protein: CASSLTGGRDTEAFF

D gene: -
J gene: TRBJ1-5
V gene: TRBV4-3
clone size: once
CDR3 DNA: TGCGCCAGCAGCCAAGATTGGGGAGGGGGAAGCAATCAGCCCCAGCATTTT
CDR3 protein: CASSQDWGGGSNQPQHF

D gene: TRBD1
J gene: TRBJ2-1
V gene: TRBV7-3
clone size: -
CDR3 DNA: TGTGCCAGCAGCTTAATCCCGGGACAGATCTACAATGAGCAGTTCTTC
CDR3 protein: CASSLIPGQIYNEQFF

D gene: TRBD2
J gene: TRBJ2-7
V gene: TRBV19
clone size: -
CDR3 DNA: TGTGCCAGTAGTATACGGGTAATAGTCTCCTCCGGGACTAGCGGGAGAAAGCCACACGAGCAGTACTTC
CDR3 protein: CASSIRVIVSSGTSGRKPHEQYF

D gene: -
J gene: TRBJ2-3
V gene: TRBV5-4
clone size: -
CDR3 DNA: TGTGCCAGCAGCTTGCCGGGGAGCACAGATACGCAGTATTTT
CDR3 protein: CASSLPGSTDTQYF

D gene: TRBD2
J gene: TRBJ2-7
V gene: TRBV9
clone size: -
CDR3 DNA: TGTGCCAGCAGCCCAGGACTAGCCCGAGAGTACGAGCAGTACTTC
CDR3 protein: CASSPGLAREYEQYF

D gene: TRBD2
J gene: TRBJ2-3
V gene: TRBV4-2
clone size: -
CDR3 DNA: TGTGCCAGCAGCCAAGATAGGACTAGCGGGAGAATAGACACAGATACGCAGTATTTT
CDR3 protein: CASSQDRTSGRIDTDTQYF

D gene: TRBD1
J gene: TRBJ1-4
V gene: TRBV2
clone size: -
CDR3 DNA: TGTGCCAGCATAGGGACAGCGACAGCAACTAATGAAAAACTGTTTTTT
CDR3 protein: CASIGTATATNEKLFF

D gene: TRBD1
J gene: TRBJ1-2
V gene: TRBV7-3
clone size: -
CDR3 DNA: TGTGCCAGCACCCGACAGGGAACGTACGATGGCTACACCTTC
CDR3 protein: CASTRQGTYDGYTF

D gene: TRBD2
J gene: TRBJ2-7
V gene: TRBV4-2
clone size: -
CDR3 DNA: TGTGCCAGCAGCCCCGTAAGTGAGCGGGGGGATCAGCAGTACTTC
CDR3 protein: CASSPVSERGDQQYF

D gene: -
J gene: TRBJ1-1
V gene: TRBV2
clone size: medium-sized
CDR3 DNA: TGTGCCAGCAGGGTCAGGGCGGGAGGGACTGAAGCTTTCTTT
CDR3 protein: CASRVRAGGTEAFF

D gene: TRBD2
J gene: TRBJ2-3
V gene: TRBV2
clone size: once
CDR3 DNA: TGTGCCAGCAGACTTACTAGCGCTCTCACAGATACGCAGTATTTT
CDR3 protein: CASRLTSALTDTQYF